There are many counts of the clone carrying this T cell receptor (beta chain). This entry comes from a study of T cells in Graves' hyperthyroidism and ophthalmopathy. The CDR3 regions of TCR beta were amplified from RNA transcripts. A first-round RT-PCR of the TCR CDR3 used the HTBI primer set. MiXCR was run by TCRdb on the multiplex PCR reads, yielding one entry per CDR3 protein. The sample carries more than 350,000 distinct CDR3 sequences, 13% to 15% recorded once. Sequencing used blood. The receptor comes from a woman aged 60-75 years with Graves' ophthalmopathy.

The CDR3 DNA is TGCGCCAGCAGCTTGCTGACTAGCGGAGGCGCCTACAATGAGCAGTTCTTC. Amino acid sequence: CASSLLTSGGAYNEQFF. V gene TRBV5-1 combines with J gene TRBJ2-1, with 9 bases that match TRBD2. The germline V gene has CDR1 SGHRS and CDR2 YFSETQ. This CDR3 spans 17 amino acids. Trimming cost V 1 base and J 2 bases; bases outside gene matches: 7. Looking up the rest from reference TRBV5-1 and TRBJ2-1 gives the full variable domain: KAGVTQTPRYLIKTRGQQVTLSCSPISGHRSVSWYQQTPGQGLQFLFEYFSETQRNKGNFPGRFSGRQFSNSRSEMNVSTLELGDSALYLCASSLLTSGGAYNEQFFGPGTRLTVL.